This passage covers 18 T cell receptor beta chains from one sample sequenced in a study of blood T cell repertoires in COVID-19. Method: immunoSEQ multiplex PCR; TCRdb's copy keeps in-frame clones and lacks some. This sample has over 400,000 clones; more than 85% occur once, and the top ten carry more than 7.5%. Sequenced: PBMCs or T cells enriched from blood (not recorded which). The receptor set was obtained from a woman aged 60 to 75 who had recovered from COVID-19.

The rearrangement links TRBV6-5 to TRBJ2-7, with TRBD1 matching 9 bases. V lost 6 bases to trimming and J lost 6 bases; unmatched junction nucleotides: 3. The CDR3 contains 12 residues. Germline V gene sequence: CDR1 MNHEY, CDR2 SVGAGI. DNA of the CDR3: TGTGCCAGCAGCACAGGGGGCAGCGAGCAGTACTTC. Translated: CASSTGGSEQYF.

V and J are TRBV27 and TRBJ2-3; 16 bases map to TRBD2. This CDR3 region has 17 residues. CDR1 is MNHEY, CDR2 SMNVEV, per germline (reference sequence). Germline trimming cut 5 bases from V and 6 bases from J; bases unmatched to any gene: 8. The CDR3 is CASSPGLAGGLTDTQYF. The CDR3 bases are TGTGCCAGCAGTCCGGGACTAGCGGGGGGGCTAACGGATACGCAGTATTTT.

The J gene is TRBJ2-2, the V gene TRBV18, with unresolved D. Deletions cut 3 bases from V and 1 base from J, with 12 bases between. CDR1 is KGHSH and CDR2 is LQKENI in the germline V gene. The CDR3 consists of 16 residues. The CDR3 DNA is TGTGCCAGCTCACCCACGACACCCATGAACACCGGGGAGCTGTTTTTT. As protein: CASSPTTPMNTGELFF. Based on the CDR3 plus reference TRBV18 and TRBJ2-2, the full variable domain is NAGVMQNPRHLVRRRGQEARLRCSPMKGHSHVYWYRQLPEEGLKFMVYLQKENIIDESGMPKERFSAEFPKEGPSILRIQQVVRGDSAAYFCASSPTTPMNTGELFFGEGSRLTVL.

This clone appeared once. V is TRBV19 and J is TRBJ1-5; D gene unclear. The CDR3 contains 17 residues. Germline V gene lookup returns CDR1 LNHDA and CDR2 SQIVND (reference sequence). V lost 6 bases and J lost 4, with 22 bases in between. The CDR3 DNA follows: TGTGCCAGTAGAAGAAGAAGTACCAACGGGTCAAATCAGCCCCAGCATTTT. This codes for CASRRRSTNGSNQPQHF. The variable domain in full, with the rest retrieved from reference TRBV19 and TRBJ1-5, is DGGITQSPKYLFRKEGQNVTLSCEQNLNHDAMYWYRQDPGQGLRLIYYSQIVNDFQKGDIAEGYSVSREKKESFPLTVTSAQKNPTAFYLCASRRRSTNGSNQPQHFGDGTRLSIL.

The chain recombines TRBV2 with TRBJ2-3, with D possibly TRBD2 on 6 matching bases. This CDR3 is built from 14 residues. Trimming cost V 4 bases and J 2 bases, with 10 bases left between them. Germline CDR1 reads SNHLY; CDR2 reads FYNNEI. The CDR3 spells CASSVRDSTDTQYF. The DNA of the CDR3 is TGTGCCAGCAGTGTACGGGACTCCACAGATACGCAGTATTTT.

This clone was detected a few times. The sample carries other DNA sequences with the same CDR3. This chain uses TRBV4-1 with TRBJ1-5; D remains unclear. V was pared by 0 bases and J by 2 bases, with 8 bases between. This CDR3 comprises 15 residues. CDR1 is MGHRA, CDR2 YSYEKL, per germline. CDR3 in DNA: TGCGCCAGCAGCCAAGAGGCAGGTGGCAATCAGCCCCAGCATTTT. This translates into CASSQEAGGNQPQHF.

The rearrangement joins TRBV5-1 to TRBJ1-3; a weak D match, TRBD1 (6 bases). V gave up 5 bases and J gave up 4 bases, with 19 bases separating them. The CDR3 spans 16 residues. Per germline, CDR1 SGHRS and CDR2 YFSETQ. The CDR3 DNA sequence: TGCGCCAGCAGACCAGGGGACACCTCCCGCGGAAACACCATATATTTT. It translates to CASRPGDTSRGNTIYF.

This rearrangement joins TRBV10-3 to TRBJ2-6; 7 positions agree with TRBD1. V shed 5 bases, J shed 0 bases, and the junction held 7 bases outside the gene matches. Germline CDR1 ENHRY, CDR2 SYGVKD. The CDR3 loop spans 17 amino acids. The CDR3 sequence: CAISPRQGFSGANVLTF. Here the CDR3 DNA reads TGTGCCATCAGTCCACGACAGGGCTTCTCTGGGGCCAACGTCCTGACTTTC.

V usage is TRBV27 and J usage is TRBJ1-6, with 7 bases lining up with TRBD1. This CDR3 contains 14 residues. V lost 7 bases to trimming and J lost 5 bases; unmatched junction nucleotides: 5. Germline lookup yields CDR1 MNHEY and CDR2 SMNVEV (reference sequence). Here the CDR3 DNA reads TGTGCCAGCACACCGGGACAGAATAATTCACCCCTCCACTTT. The encoded protein is CASTPGQNNSPLHF.

The chain employs TRBV5-6 and TRBJ1-5; the D is unclear. The CDR3 extends over 16 amino acids. Trimming cost V 6 bases and J 1 base, with 17 bases left between them. CDR1 and CDR2 (germline): SGHDT, YYEEEE. The CDR3, as DNA: TGTGCCAGCACCCTACGAGCGGAAGCGAGCAATCAGCCCCAGCATTTT. It is translated as CASTLRAEASNQPQHF. The full variable domain, in which reference TRBV5-6 and TRBJ1-5 provide the parts outside the CDR3, is DAGVTQSPTHLIKTRGQQVTLRCSPKSGHDTVSWYQQALGQGPQFIFQYYEEEERQRGNFPDRFSGHQFPNYSSELNVNALLLGDSALYLCASTLRAEASNQPQHFGDGTRLSIL.

The chain combines TRBV5-1 with TRBJ2-6; weak D call: TRBD1 (5 bases). The V end lost 4 bases, the J end lost 3 bases, and 11 bases lay between the germline ends. In germline, CDR1 is SGHRS, CDR2 YFSETQ. The CDR3 runs 15 residues. The CDR3 sequence is CASSPQGFGANVLTF. CDR3 nucleotides: TGCGCCAGCAGCCCCCAGGGATTTGGGGCCAACGTCCTGACTTTC.

This clone was counted a few times. The chain employs TRBV28 and TRBJ2-7; 9 nucleotides match TRBD1. The V gene's germline CDR1 is MDHEN and CDR2 SYDVKM. This CDR3 comprises 15 residues. J was trimmed by 4 bases and V by 5 bases; bases with no gene match: 9. The chain's CDR3 is CASSRSPGQGYEQYV. As DNA, the CDR3 is TGTGCCAGCAGTCGATCGCCGGGACAGGGTTACGAGCAGTACGTC.

The chain employs TRBV7-2 and TRBJ2-5, with TRBD1 matching over 9 bases. V gave up 5 bases and J gave up 5 bases; unmatched junction bases: 12. The CDR3 has 16 amino acids. Per the germline V gene, CDR1 is SGHTA and CDR2 is FQGNSA. CDR3 bases: TGTGCCAGCAGCACCCGTACAGGGGGCAGGGGCGAGACCCAGTACTTC. As protein: CASSTRTGGRGETQYF.

This chain links TRBV15 with TRBJ1-5, with a weak D call TRBD1 (5 bases). Germline CDR1 is LNHNV and CDR2 is YYDKDF (reference sequence). This CDR3 has 13 amino acids. V gave up 3 bases and J gave up 6 bases, with 9 bases separating them. The CDR3 sequence is CATSRTGGQPQHF. The CDR3, as DNA: TGTGCCACCAGCAGGACCGGGGGTCAGCCCCAGCATTTT.

The chain is built from TRBV28 and TRBJ2-3; TRBD2 might be the D (5 bases). The CDR3 consists of 16 residues. Germline V gene data show CDR1 as MDHEN and CDR2 as SYDVKM. V lost 3 bases and J lost 3, with 16 bases in between. The CDR3 DNA sequence: TGTGCCAGCAGTTTGTCCGCACTAGGTGGGACAGATACGCAGTATTTT. Amino acid sequence: CASSLSALGGTDTQYF.

Worth noting for this clone: The junction and the germline gene differ at one end; a read error may be behind it. The gene calls are TRBV20-1 and TRBJ1-1; 7 nucleotides match TRBD1. This CDR3 has 11 amino acids. The germline V gene has CDR1 DFQATT and CDR2 SNEGSKA (reference sequence). CDR3 nucleotide sequence: TGCAGTGTTAGAGGAGGGGGCGAAGCTTTCTTT. It codes for CSVRGGGEAFF.

The CDR3 sequence: CASSLDGWGYTF. CDR3 coding DNA: TGTGCCAGCAGCTTAGACGGGTGGGGCTACACCTTC. V usage is TRBV7-9 and J usage is TRBJ1-2, with D hard to call. This CDR3 contains 12 residues. V lost 1 base, J lost 8 bases, and 8 bases lay in between. Germline-derived CDR1 and CDR2 are SEHNR and FQNEAQ (reference sequence).

This chain connects TRBV10-3 to TRBJ1-2; maybe TRBD1 (5 bases). This CDR3 spans 12 amino acids. Germline lookup yields CDR1 ENHRY and CDR2 SYGVKD. With 2 bases removed from V and 14 bases from J, the gap between germline ends came to 15 bases. In DNA, the CDR3 is TGTGCCATCAGTGAGGCAGGGCCGCCTACTACCTTC. Translated: CAISEAGPPTTF.